This TCR beta chain was obtained from a study of T cell clonotyping in hematopoietic cell transplantation. Study context: Cytoreduction preceded collection of pretransplant recipient samples.

General study results and limits: After transplant, recipient diversity fell while pathologically expanded clonotypes grew through day 180. At the given depth, recipient repertoires were over 95% de novo clonotypes.

The time point here: recipient sample about 28 days before transplant, after cytoreduction. Recipient blood drawn about 28 days pretransplant and days 30, 100, 180 after. Profiling relied on immunoSEQ multiplex PCR, and the TCRdb table lists in-frame clones only, not all of them. The sample lists 25,000 to 30,000 clones, around 82% seen once, with 1.8% in the top ten. This clone was seen a single time. Antigen unknown. Trimming shortened V by 5 bases and J by 8 bases, and 12 bases separated the two germline ends. CDR1 is MDHEN and CDR2 is SYDVKM in the germline V gene. CDR3 size: 12 residues. The sequenced sample was peripheral blood mononuclear cells, obtained before stem cell transplant. The sequence came from a man aged 35-49 years with acute myeloid leukemia. Some clones in this sample may be carry-over from other donors' samples. V usage is TRBV28 and J usage is TRBJ1-2; TRBD1 might be the D (5 bases). The CDR3 nucleotides read TGTGCCAGCAGTCAAGGGGCCCGAGGCTACACCTTC. Translating it yields CASSQGARGYTF.